This T cell receptor (beta chain) was retrieved from a study of T cell responses to AZD1222 COVID-19 vaccine. Germline V gene sequence: CDR1 WSHSY, CDR2 SAAADI. Trimming at V came to 10 bases and at J to 3 bases, leaving 9 bases not matched to a gene. The CDR3 covers 14 residues. Some clones are missing from TCRdb's copy, which holds only in-frame ones; the method was immunoSEQ multiplex PCR. The top ten clones hold about 6% of a sample with 150,000 to 200,000 clones, over 80% of them seen once. This receptor was identified in an adult in good health. The specimen was peripheral blood, collected on day 0 of AZD1222 vaccination. The chain is built from TRBV10-2 and TRBJ2-7; 10 bases align to TRBD1. The CDR3 is CATSLRTGGYEQYF. The CDR3, as DNA: TGCGCCACCTCACTTAGGACAGGGGGCTACGAGCAGTACTTC.